This entry lists 14 T cell receptor beta chains sequenced from one sample in a study of regulatory T cells in long-lasting Graves disease. Time point defined: newly diagnosed GD, antithyroid drugs for less than 3 months. The authors made the TCR library using RNA they extracted from PBMCs. In building TCR beta libraries, iRepertoire HTBI primers were used together with Arm-PCR of CDR3 regions. TCRdb called the multiplex PCR reads again in MiXCR, with one record for every CDR3 protein. The sample yields about 440,000 distinct CDR3 sequences, about 15% seen once. These data were likewise used in another study, on T cells in Graves' hyperthyroidism and ophthalmopathy.

The specimen was peripheral blood mononuclear cells (PBMCs), collected at new diagnosis, from a patient treated with antithyroid drugs. The receptors were gathered from a woman aged 18-29 years with Graves disease.

The chain uses TRBV12-3 or TRBV12-4 and TRBJ2-7, with 11 nucleotides matching TRBD2. V lost 5 bases and J lost 2; bases outside the gene matches: 5. This CDR3 contains 15 residues. CDR3 nucleotide sequence: TGTGCCAGCAGTCCCCGACTAGCGGGAACCTACGAGCAGTACTTC. Its translation is CASSPRLAGTYEQYF.

This clonotype was counted at least ten times. This chain links TRBV7-9 with TRBJ1-5; TRBD1 might be the D (5 bases). Looked up from germline, CDR1 is SEHNR and CDR2 is FQNEAQ (reference sequence). V was pared by 5 bases and J by 6 bases, with 17 bases between. The CDR3 loop spans 15 amino acids. The chain's CDR3 is CASSHSGGVGQPQHF. The CDR3 region has the DNA TGTGCCAGCAGCCACTCTGGGGGTGTCGGTCAGCCCCAGCATTTT.

The chain couples TRBV7-2 to TRBJ2-2; D might be TRBD1 (5 bases). CDR3 length equals 15 residues. Germline V lookup: CDR1 SGHTA, CDR2 FQGNSA. The V and J ends lost 4 bases and 4 bases respectively, with 13 bases between them. The CDR3 coding sequence is TGTGCCAGCAGCTCTCGCAGGGTTAGCACCGGGGAGCTGTTTTTT. Residues: CASSSRRVSTGELFF.

The chain recombines TRBV28 with TRBJ2-5; D remains ambiguous. There are 11 residues in the CDR3. Trimming removed 5 bases at V and 13 bases at J, with 14 bases between. Germline assignment: CDR1 MDHEN and CDR2 SYDVKM. The CDR3 sequence: CASSQSHRAYF. CDR3 nucleotides: TGTGCCAGCAGTCAAAGTCACAGAGCGTACTTC.

There are many counts of this clonotype. This sequence joins TRBV2 and TRBJ2-3, with TRBD2 matching 10 bases. The CDR3 loop spans 18 amino acids. Germline V gives CDR1 SNHLY, CDR2 FYNNEI. The trim removed 7 bases at V and 2 bases at J, leaving 15 bases unmatched. As DNA, the CDR3 is TGTGCCAGCACCCTAAGGCCTATACTAGCGGGACACACAGATACGCAGTATTTT. This translates into CASTLRPILAGHTDTQYF. Drawing the rest from reference TRBV2 and TRBJ2-3, the complete variable domain is EPEVTQTPSHQVTQMGQEVILRCVPISNHLYFYWYRQILGQKVEFLVSFYNNEISEKSEIFDDQFSVERPDGSNFTLKIRSTKLEDSAMYFCASTLRPILAGHTDTQYFGPGTRLTVL.

This clonotype has only a few counts. The chain combines TRBV27 with TRBJ2-5; TRBD2 aligns across 13 bases. The CDR3 is 17 residues long. J was trimmed by 5 bases and V by 5 bases; bases with no gene match: 11. Germline values: CDR1 MNHEY, CDR2 SMNVEV (reference sequence). The CDR3 DNA reads as TGTGCCAGCAGTCGGACTAGCGGGAGTGTCTTCCCGGAGACCCAGTACTTC. This translates into CASSRTSGSVFPETQYF.

The rearrangement links TRBV6-2 or TRBV6-3 to TRBJ2-3, with 7 bases lining up with TRBD1. V lost 2 bases to trimming and J lost 0 bases; unmatched junction nucleotides: 2. CDR1 and CDR2 from the germline V gene are MNHEY and SVGEGT. The CDR3 runs 15 residues. The CDR3 nucleotides are TGTGCCAGCAGTTACCTGGACAGGAGCACAGATACGCAGTATTTT. Translation gives CASSYLDRSTDTQYF.

In the case of this clonotype: A far more abundant clone sits one base away, making this likely a read error. V gene TRBV11-2 combines with J gene TRBJ2-1; D is possibly TRBD1 or TRBD2 (5 bases each). Germline V gene lookup returns CDR1 SGHAT and CDR2 FQNNGV. CDR3 length equals 16 residues. Trimming shortened V by 3 bases and J by 13 bases, and 25 bases separated the two germline ends. The CDR3, as DNA: TGTGCCAGCAGCTTGGGCTCCGGGACGGAGCAAGAGACCCAGTTCTTC. Translation: CASSLGSGTEQETQFF.

This clonotype appeared many times. The rearrangement links TRBV18 to TRBJ2-1; D might be TRBD1 or TRBD2, each matching 5 bases. The V end was cut by 2 bases, the J end by 4 bases, with 12 bases between. Germline V gene data show CDR1 as KGHSH and CDR2 as LQKENI. There are 15 residues in the CDR3. CDR3 protein: CASSPRGERYNEQFF. The CDR3 coding sequence is TGTGCCAGCTCACCAAGGGGAGAGCGGTACAATGAGCAGTTCTTC. Full variable domain (missing parts from reference TRBV18 and TRBJ2-1): NAGVMQNPRHLVRRRGQEARLRCSPMKGHSHVYWYRQLPEEGLKFMVYLQKENIIDESGMPKERFSAEFPKEGPSILRIQQVVRGDSAAYFCASSPRGERYNEQFFGPGTRLTVL.

This clonotype showed up many times. The rearrangement joins TRBV28 to TRBJ2-7, with D hard to call. Germline CDR1 MDHEN, CDR2 SYDVKM. V dropped 2 bases and J dropped 6 bases, with 11 bases sitting between them. There are 13 residues in the CDR3. The CDR3 DNA reads TGTGCCAGCAGTTTACGGGTAGGCGGCGAGCAGTACTTC. Translated: CASSLRVGGEQYF. The entire variable domain, with the rest obtained from reference TRBV28 and TRBJ2-7, is as follows: DVKVTQSSRYLVKRTGEKVFLECVQDMDHENMFWYRQDPGLGLRLIYFSYDVKMKEKGDIPEGYSVSREKKERFSLILESASTNQTSMYLCASSLRVGGEQYFGPGTRLTVT.

This clonotype was counted many times. At one end, the junction sequence differs from germline, possibly due to a read error. CDR3 in DNA: TGTGCCAGCGGATTACTAGCGGGAGATTGGATCACAGATACGCAGTACTTT. This gives the protein CASGLLAGDWITDTQYF. The chain uses TRBV2 and TRBJ2-3, with 11 bases aligning to TRBD2. The germline V gene encodes CDR1 SNHLY and CDR2 FYNNEI. This CDR3 is 17 amino acids long. Looking up the rest from reference TRBV2 and TRBJ2-3 gives the full variable domain: EPEVTQTPSHQVTQMGQEVILRCVPISNHLYFYWYRQILGQKVEFLVSFYNNEISEKSEIFDDQFSVERPDGSNFTLKIRSTKLEDSAMYFCASGLLAGDWITDTQYFGPGTRLTVL.

In DNA form, the CDR3 reads TGCAGCGTCGCCATCGGGGATGGTACGACCCAGTACTTC. This encodes CSVAIGDGTTQYF. The rearrangement links TRBV29-1 to TRBJ2-5, with D possibly matching TRBD2 (5 bases). Trimming removed 6 bases from V and 7 bases from J, with 18 bases in between. The germline V gene encodes CDR1 SQVTM and CDR2 ANQGSEA. The CDR3 spans 13 residues.

J is TRBJ2-1 and V is TRBV6-1; D possibly corresponds to TRBD2 (5 bases). The closer fit of TRBJ2-5 to the DNA end suggests the J call may be wrong. Germline lookup yields CDR1 MNHNS and CDR2 SASEGT. The CDR3 has 12 amino acids. The CDR3 loop is CASEGIQETQYF. CDR3 bases: TGTGCCAGTGAGGGAATCCAAGAGACCCAGTACTTC.

This clonotype was detected many times. This chain joins TRBV9 and TRBJ1-6, with D unclear. Germline V gives CDR1 SGDLS, CDR2 YYNGEE. The CDR3 contains 14 residues. V was pared by 0 bases and J by 8 bases, with 9 bases between. The CDR3 is CASSVGRSHSPLHF. The CDR3 coding sequence is TGTGCCAGCAGCGTAGGCAGGAGCCATTCACCCCTCCACTTT.